These 20 T cell receptor beta chains came from one sample sequenced in a study of cytomegalovirus exposure and HLA in healthy donors. In the PCR, 60 Vbeta and 13 Jbeta primers were used. Clones were read by immunoSEQ multiplex PCR, and TCRdb kept only the in-frame ones, dropping some. This sample yields about 160,000 clones, of which roughly 79% are seen a single time; less than 15% belongs to the top ten. Sample: PBMCs. These receptors were collected from a woman in her forties or fifties in good health and CMV-seronegative.

This rearrangement joins TRBV7-9 to TRBJ1-2; 10 bases map to TRBD1. The V gene end was trimmed by 4 bases and the J gene end by 6 bases; junction bases not matched to a gene: 11. CDR1 is SEHNR and CDR2 is FQNEAQ in the germline V gene (reference sequence). This CDR3 is built from 16 residues. The CDR3 loop is CASSSIKTDRGHGYTF. The CDR3 DNA sequence: TGTGCCAGCAGCTCGATCAAAACAGACAGGGGGCATGGCTACACCTTC.

This clone was seen a single time. The rearrangement links TRBV7-8 to TRBJ2-5; 8 nucleotides match TRBD2. This CDR3 has 16 amino acids. V dropped 5 bases and J dropped 4; count of bases not matched to a gene: 12. Germline-derived CDR1 and CDR2 are SGHVS and FQNEAQ. The CDR3 sequence: CASSSRGVAGRETQYF. The CDR3, as DNA: TGTGCCAGCAGCAGTAGGGGGGTAGCGGGGCGAGAGACCCAGTACTTC.

The chain couples TRBV7-3 to TRBJ2-7, with TRBD1 identical over 9 bases. The CDR3 is 15 residues long. CDR1 and CDR2 (germline): SGHTA, FQGTGA. The trim removed 5 bases at V and 2 bases at J, leaving 7 bases unmatched. The CDR3 DNA sequence: TGTGCCAGCAGCCCAGAGGGACAGGGACCCTACGAGCAGTACTTC. Translating gives CASSPEGQGPYEQYF.

V and J are TRBV28 and TRBJ1-4, with 7 bases lining up with TRBD1. This CDR3 is built from 13 residues. Germline lookup yields CDR1 MDHEN and CDR2 SYDVKM. J was trimmed by 4 bases and V by 8 bases; bases with no gene match: 4. The CDR3 spells CASLDRSNEKLFF. CDR3 in DNA: TGTGCCAGCTTGGACAGGAGTAATGAAAAACTGTTTTTT.

This sequence joins TRBV10-3 and TRBJ2-5; D remains ambiguous. CDR3 size: 13 residues. Per the germline V gene, CDR1 is ENHRY and CDR2 is SYGVKD. V dropped 4 bases and J dropped 2 bases, with 8 bases sitting between them. The CDR3 spells CAISVGTQETQYF. The CDR3 DNA sequence: TGTGCCATCAGTGTGGGCACACAAGAGACCCAGTACTTC.

V gene TRBV28 combines with J gene TRBJ1-1; D is undetermined. The CDR3 contains 15 residues. Germline CDR1 and CDR2: MDHEN and SYDVKM. V gave up 6 bases and J gave up 1 base, with 15 bases separating them. CDR3 nucleotides: TGTGCCAGCAGCCTTACCCAGACACAGAACACTGAAGCTTTCTTT. As protein: CASSLTQTQNTEAFF.

The V call is TRBV29-1, the J call TRBJ1-4, with 7 bases lining up with TRBD1. Germline V gives CDR1 SQVTM, CDR2 ANQGSEA. V lost 4 bases to trimming and J lost 8 bases; unmatched junction nucleotides: 10. This CDR3 region has 14 residues. The CDR3 DNA reads TGCAGCGTTGCCGGTGAACAGGGGATGGAAAAACTGTTTTTT. Amino acids: CSVAGEQGMEKLFF.

The rearrangement links TRBV4-1 to TRBJ1-2, with 7 positions matching TRBD1. J gave up 4 bases and V 4 bases, and 12 bases lay outside the gene matches. The germline gives CDR1 MGHRA, CDR2 YSYEKL. The CDR3 has 16 amino acids. CDR3 sequence (DNA): TGCGCCAGCAGCCCGCAAGTTAGGGACAGTCCCTATGGCTACACCTTC. Translation gives CASSPQVRDSPYGYTF.

V usage is TRBV13 and J usage is TRBJ1-2; tentative D call: TRBD1 (5 bases). The germline gives CDR1 PRHDT, CDR2 FYEKMQ (reference sequence). Trimming left V 7 bases short and J 3 bases short, with 15 bases between. The CDR3 length is 14 residues. The CDR3 DNA sequence: TGTGCCAGCACCCCCGGCGGGGGAGACTATGGCTACACCTTC. It encodes CASTPGGGDYGYTF.

This sequence joins TRBV7-2 and TRBJ2-7; 11 bases align to TRBD1. The CDR3 sequence is 14 residues long. V dropped 8 bases and J dropped 7; count of bases not matched to a gene: 10. Germline V CDR1 and CDR2: SGHTA, FQGNSA. CDR3 coding DNA: TGTGCCAGCCGTACCGGGACAGGGGGGGGAGAGCAGTACTTC. This encodes CASRTGTGGGEQYF.

J is TRBJ2-2 and V is TRBV6-1; 9 bases agree with TRBD2. V shed 2 bases, J shed 5 bases, and the junction held 6 bases outside the gene matches. The V gene's germline CDR1 is MNHNS and CDR2 SASEGT. This CDR3 spans 16 amino acids. CDR3 sequence reads: CASSEWTSDATGELFF. DNA for the CDR3: TGTGCCAGCAGTGAATGGACTAGCGACGCAACCGGGGAGCTGTTTTTT.

The chain couples TRBV6-4 to TRBJ2-3; maybe TRBD2 (6 bases). The germline gives CDR1 MRHNA, CDR2 SNTAGT. The CDR3 covers 13 residues. Trimming took off 6 bases at V and 1 base at J, with 8 bases between the two ends. CDR3 sequence (DNA): TGTGCCAGCAGGGCTAGCGGCACAGATACGCAGTATTTT. Amino acid sequence: CASRASGTDTQYF.

V gene TRBV5-4 combines with J gene TRBJ1-1; TRBD1 matches at 9 bases. The CDR3 consists of 16 residues. Germline trimming cut 2 bases from V and 6 bases from J; bases unmatched to any gene: 11. The germline gives CDR1 SGHNT, CDR2 YYREEE (reference sequence). The DNA of the CDR3 is TGTGCCAGCAGCTTTTCGGACAGGGGATGGGAGTCTGAAGCTTTCTTT. It translates to CASSFSDRGWESEAFF.

This chain joins TRBV7-9 and TRBJ2-5, with 7 bases lining up with TRBD2. V dropped 4 bases and J dropped 5; count of bases not matched to a gene: 10. Looked up from germline, CDR1 is SEHNR and CDR2 is FQNEAQ (reference sequence). CDR3 size: 15 residues. The CDR3 protein is CASSSSAQGGETQYF. In DNA, the CDR3 is TGTGCCAGCAGCTCCTCCGCGCAGGGAGGGGAGACCCAGTACTTC.

The rearrangement links TRBV11-2 to TRBJ2-1; weak D call: TRBD2 (5 bases). Germline assignment: CDR1 SGHAT and CDR2 FQNNGV. Trimming shortened V by 0 bases and J by 7 bases, and 13 bases separated the two germline ends. The CDR3 is 15 residues long. CDR3 nucleotide sequence: TGTGCCAGCAGCTTAGACGGACTGCCTCGGAATGAGCAGTTCTTC. Protein sequence: CASSLDGLPRNEQFF.

The chain's CDR3 is CASSLSGIGTGERGNQPQHF. As DNA, the CDR3 is TGTGCCAGCAGCCTTAGCGGTATAGGGACAGGGGAACGGGGCAATCAGCCCCAGCATTTT. This chain joins TRBV5-8 and TRBJ1-5; 10 bases align to TRBD1. CDR3 length equals 20 residues. Germline V gene sequence: CDR1 SGHTS, CDR2 YDEGEE. V lost 4 bases and J lost 2; bases outside the gene matches: 18.

The chain employs TRBV6-1 and TRBJ1-5; D is possibly TRBD1 (6 bases). This CDR3 contains 14 residues. Between the trimmed V and J ends, which lost 6 bases and 4 bases, there was a span of 13 bases. CDR1 and CDR2 from the germline V gene are MNHNS and SASEGT. CDR3 sequence (DNA): TGTGCCAGCAGCCCTAGGGGGGGGAATCAGCCCCAGCATTTT. Its translation is CASSPRGGNQPQHF.

The rearrangement joins TRBV6-5 to TRBJ2-7; D perhaps matches TRBD2 (6 bases). The CDR3 sequence is 15 residues long. V was pared by 8 bases and J by 3 bases, with 20 bases between. CDR1 and CDR2 from the germline V gene are MNHEY and SVGAGI. The CDR3 nucleotides read TGTGCCAGCGAGGGAAGGGCGGGGTCTCTCTACGAGCAGTACTTC. This sequence encodes CASEGRAGSLYEQYF.

This chain uses TRBV2 with TRBJ2-5, with TRBD2 identical over 16 bases. The CDR3 is 15 amino acids. Germline V CDR1 and CDR2: SNHLY, FYNNEI. V shed 8 bases and J 5 bases; nucleotides not matched to a gene: 5. The chain's CDR3 is CASRGLAGGAETQYF. CDR3 nucleotides: TGTGCCAGCCGGGGACTAGCGGGAGGGGCGGAGACCCAGTACTTC.

This sequence joins TRBV29-1 and TRBJ1-2, with 8 positions matching TRBD1. The germline V gene has CDR1 SQVTM and CDR2 ANQGSEA. V was pared by 7 bases and J by 7 bases, with 20 bases of the junction left unmatched. The CDR3 sequence is 16 residues long. CDR3 residues: CSAGGAGGASRGGYTF. The DNA for the CDR3 is TGCAGCGCCGGGGGAGCAGGGGGCGCATCAAGGGGTGGCTACACCTTC.